This T cell receptor beta chain was recorded in a study of CD8 T cells in Susac syndrome. Reverse transcription used about 0.45 to 1 ug RNA and random hexamers. Coverage of TCR beta CDR3 amplification by immunoSEQ multiplex PCR extended to 54 Vbeta and 13 Jbeta. TCRdb re-analysed the immunoSEQ multiplex PCR reads in MiXCR, keeping a single row per CDR3 protein. This sample has 150,000 to 200,000 distinct CDR3 sequences, with just over 90% found just once. This TCR was recovered from a human donor in good health. The sequenced sample consisted of CD4+ T cells from PBMCs.

The CDR3 nucleotides are TGCGCCAGCATGACATCAAAAGGGGAGACCCAGTACTTC. It translates to CASMTSKGETQYF. J is TRBJ2-5 and V is TRBV5-1; D call uncertain. Trimming took off 6 bases at V and 5 bases at J, with 14 bases between the two ends. CDR1 and CDR2 from the germline V gene are SGHRS and YFSETQ. The CDR3 totals 13 residues.